These 24 T cell receptor beta chains came from one sample sequenced in a study of PD-1 blockade in mismatch repair-deficient tumors. Sequencing used immunoSEQ multiplex PCR; TCRdb keeps in-frame clones, though not all of them. The sample includes 100,000 to 150,000 clones, roughly 86% seen only once; the top ten take about an eighth. Sequenced here: peripheral blood, sampled about 17 months after starting pembrolizumab. The receptor set was obtained from an adult with mismatch repair-deficient cancer.

The CDR3 loop is CASRDRGAYEQYF. For the CDR3, the DNA is TGTGCCAGCCGGGACAGGGGGGCCTACGAGCAGTACTTC. This rearrangement joins TRBV5-4 to TRBJ2-7, with TRBD1 matching 11 bases. Unmatched junction bases numbered 2, after V lost 7 bases and J lost 2 bases. The CDR3 spans 13 residues. Germline V gives CDR1 SGHNT, CDR2 YYREEE (reference sequence).

The rearrangement uses TRBV6-6 and TRBJ2-3; no firm D call. CDR3 length: 14 amino acids. Germline CDR1 MNHNY, CDR2 SVGAGI (reference sequence). V lost 4 bases, J lost 1 base, and 9 bases lay in between. The CDR3 DNA follows: TGTGCCAGCAGTTGGGCCCAACGCACAGATACGCAGTATTTT. Translated, it gives CASSWAQRTDTQYF.

The chain uses TRBV4-1 and TRBJ2-2; 8 bases are shared with TRBD2. The CDR3 totals 15 residues. V dropped 3 bases and J dropped 5; count of bases not matched to a gene: 5. Germline lookup yields CDR1 MGHRA and CDR2 YSYEKL. The CDR3 DNA reads as TGCGCCAGCAGCCATTTGGCTAGCGGGACCGGGGAGCTGTTTTTT. It yields the protein CASSHLASGTGELFF.

This clone showed up just a few times. The V call is TRBV28, the J call TRBJ1-5, with a tentative D call TRBD1 (6 bases). The CDR3 consists of 15 residues. The ends were cut back, 6 bases at V and 1 base at J, with 13 bases in the middle. CDR1 is MDHEN and CDR2 is SYDVKM in the germline V gene. CDR3 DNA: TGTGCCAGCAGCACAACAGGGCTAAGCAATCAGCCCCAGCATTTT. This translates into CASSTTGLSNQPQHF.

This clone was seen only once. The chain couples TRBV11-3 to TRBJ2-7, with D uncertain. Germline assignment: CDR1 SGHNT and CDR2 YENEEA. Trimming left V 1 base short and J 4 bases short, with 2 bases between. The CDR3 has 11 residues. The CDR3 sequence: CASSLVYEQYF. The CDR3, as DNA: TGTGCCAGCAGCTTAGTTTACGAGCAGTACTTC.

The chain employs TRBV30 and TRBJ2-1, with no clear D. The CDR3 covers 11 residues. Germline assignment: CDR1 GTSNPN and CDR2 SVGIG (reference sequence). The V end was cut by 8 bases, the J end by 4 bases, with 9 bases between. The CDR3 DNA sequence: TGTGCCGGGGAAGGTTACAATGAGCAGTTCTTC. Its protein product is CAGEGYNEQFF.

The chain is built from TRBV6-1 and TRBJ2-7, with TRBD1 identical over 8 bases. The CDR3 length is 13 residues. Germline values: CDR1 MNHNS, CDR2 SASEGT. The junction had 5 bases not matched to a gene; V was cut back by 8 bases and J by 2 bases. The CDR3 DNA reads TGTGCCAGCTTTCGGGACAGGCCCTACGAGCAGTACTTC. This gives the protein CASFRDRPYEQYF.

The chain is built from TRBV7-9 and TRBJ2-7; D uncertain. The CDR3 sequence is 11 residues long. V lost 5 bases and J 5 bases, leaving 7 bases between the germline ends. Germline-derived CDR1 and CDR2 are SEHNR and FQNEAQ (reference sequence). The CDR3, as DNA: TGTGCCAGCAGCCAAGGACACGAGCAGTACTTC. This codes for CASSQGHEQYF.

The chain couples TRBV30 to TRBJ2-1; no definite D call. Germline V gene data show CDR1 as GTSNPN and CDR2 as SVGIG (reference sequence). Trimming pared 1 base from V and 2 bases from J, leaving 9 bases between. CDR3 length: 14 residues. The CDR3 sequence is CAWSAVDPYNEQFF. As DNA, the CDR3 is TGTGCCTGGAGTGCCGTGGACCCCTACAATGAGCAGTTCTTC.

The chain joins TRBV11-1 to TRBJ2-1; 7 bases are a match to TRBD1. The CDR3 length is 16 residues. Unmatched junction bases numbered 12, after V lost 3 bases and J lost 7 bases. CDR1 and CDR2 from the germline V gene are SGHAT and FQDESV (reference sequence). CDR3 bases: TGTGCCAGCAGCTTCGCCGGTTCAGGGGGATTGAATGAGCAGTTCTTC. Its protein is CASSFAGSGGLNEQFF.

V gene TRBV28 combines with J gene TRBJ2-5; TRBD1 matches at 7 bases. V was clipped by 5 bases and J by 1 base; unmatched bases: 10. CDR3 length equals 16 residues. Germline V gene sequence: CDR1 MDHEN, CDR2 SYDVKM. CDR3 residues: CASSINRGQFQETQYF. CDR3 coding DNA: TGTGCCAGCAGTATCAACAGGGGACAGTTCCAAGAGACCCAGTACTTC.

The gene calls are TRBV13 and TRBJ2-7, with 7 bases identical to TRBD2. V lost 4 bases, J lost 3 bases, and 9 bases stayed unmatched. The germline CDR1 and CDR2 sequences are PRHDT and FYEKMQ (reference sequence). The CDR3 spans 15 residues. This CDR3 is CASSSASGTFYEQYF. CDR3 DNA sequence: TGTGCCAGCAGCTCCGCGAGCGGGACCTTCTACGAGCAGTACTTC.

The chain uses TRBV5-5 and TRBJ2-7; no clear D gene. The V end lost 3 bases, the J end lost 7 bases, and 11 bases lay between the germline ends. Germline CDR1 is SGHKS and CDR2 is YYEKEE (reference sequence). The CDR3 extends over 12 amino acids. For the CDR3, the DNA is TGTGCCAGCAGCTGGACGGCCCGGGAGCAGTACTTC. Translating gives CASSWTAREQYF.

The genes are TRBV7-9 and TRBJ2-7, with D possibly matching TRBD1 (6 bases). V lost 5 bases and J lost 0, with 14 bases in between. The V gene's germline CDR1 is SEHNR and CDR2 FQNEAQ (reference sequence). The CDR3 sequence is 15 residues long. The CDR3 sequence is CASSDSSRGSYEQYF. The CDR3, as DNA: TGTGCCAGCAGCGATTCGTCCAGGGGCTCCTACGAGCAGTACTTC.

The genes are TRBV5-1 and TRBJ2-7, with D tentatively TRBD1 (6 bases). V was pared by 0 bases and J by 2 bases, with 18 bases between. CDR3 length: 17 amino acids. Germline V gene sequence: CDR1 SGHRS, CDR2 YFSETQ. The DNA of the CDR3 is TGCGCCAGCAGCTTGGCAGGGGCAGACGTGGACCCCTACGAGCAGTACTTC. Translation: CASSLAGADVDPYEQYF.

The V gene is TRBV18, the J gene TRBJ2-2, with TRBD1 matching over 9 bases. Trimming at V came to 4 bases and at J to 1 base, leaving 4 bases not matched to a gene. Germline V gene sequence: CDR1 KGHSH, CDR2 LQKENI. The CDR3 totals 16 residues. CDR3 loop: CASSRDRAENTGELFF. The CDR3 region has the DNA TGTGCCAGCTCACGGGACAGGGCAGAGAACACCGGGGAGCTGTTTTTT.

The CDR3 DNA sequence: TGTGCCAGCAGCTTAGGGGGCAGGGCAGAGACCCAGTACTTC. Protein: CASSLGGRAETQYF. J is TRBJ2-5 and V is TRBV7-6, with D perhaps TRBD1 (5 bases). Germline V gene sequence: CDR1 SGHVS, CDR2 FNYEAQ. The CDR3 loop spans 14 amino acids. The V end lost 1 base, the J end lost 4 bases, and 10 bases lay between the germline ends.

The chain couples TRBV4-3 to TRBJ2-2; TRBD1 matches 9 bases. The CDR3 extends over 16 amino acids. V lost 2 bases and J lost 4; bases outside the gene matches: 5. CDR1 is LGHNA, CDR2 YSLEER, per germline. CDR3 sequence: CASSQLQGAPTGELFF. CDR3 bases: TGCGCCAGCAGCCAACTACAGGGGGCGCCCACCGGGGAGCTGTTTTTT.

This clone was detected a few times. V and J are TRBV7-9 and TRBJ1-1, with D perhaps matching TRBD1 (6 bases). V was pared by 5 bases and J by 7 bases, with 17 bases between. The CDR3 covers 14 residues. CDR1 SEHNR and CDR2 FQNEAQ come from the germline V gene (reference sequence). The CDR3 sequence is CASSHPSGDIEAFF. CDR3 sequence (DNA): TGTGCCAGCAGCCACCCTAGTGGGGACATTGAAGCTTTCTTT. The full variable domain, in which reference TRBV7-9 and TRBJ1-1 provide the parts outside the CDR3, is DTGVSQNPRHKITKRGQNVTFRCDPISEHNRLYWYRQTLGQGPEFLTYFQNEAQLEKSRLLSDRFSAERPKGSFSTLEIQRTEQGDSAMYLCASSHPSGDIEAFFGQGTRLTVV.

This clone has just a few counts. The V call is TRBV6-4, the J call TRBJ2-7; unclear D gene. Trimming cost V 5 bases and J 12 bases, with 14 bases left between them. The germline CDR1 and CDR2 sequences are MRHNA and SNTAGT. The CDR3 is 11 residues long. This CDR3 reads CASSSNIPPYF. The CDR3 DNA is TGTGCCAGCAGTTCTAATATTCCGCCGTACTTC.

This chain links TRBV29-1 with TRBJ2-7; D gene unclear. Germline V CDR1 and CDR2: SQVTM, ANQGSEA. V was shortened by 1 base and J by 6 bases, with 13 bases between the two germline ends. There are 13 residues in the CDR3. CDR3 loop: CSVEGPWDSEQYF. In nucleotides, the CDR3 is TGCAGCGTTGAAGGCCCCTGGGATTCCGAGCAGTACTTC.

The rearrangement uses TRBV6-5 and TRBJ2-7; D may be TRBD2 (5 bases). CDR3 length equals 14 residues. The germline gives CDR1 MNHEY, CDR2 SVGAGI. The ends were cut back, 4 bases at V and 2 bases at J, with 12 bases in the middle. The CDR3 region is CASSSPDYPYEQYF. DNA for the CDR3: TGTGCCAGCAGTTCACCAGACTACCCCTACGAGCAGTACTTC.

The gene calls are TRBV4-1 and TRBJ2-7; possible D gene TRBD1, 6 bases. This CDR3 has 15 residues. Germline V CDR1 and CDR2: MGHRA, YSYEKL. The V end was cut by 0 bases, the J end by 1 base, with 10 bases between. DNA of the CDR3: TGCGCCAGCAGCCAAGATCCGACAGGTTCCTACGAGCAGTACTTC. It codes for CASSQDPTGSYEQYF.

The chain carries TRBV4-3 and TRBJ1-5; no clear D gene. CDR1 is LGHNA, CDR2 YSLEER, per germline. There are 15 residues in the CDR3. Trimming took 2 bases from V and 0 from J, leaving 8 bases between them. Here the CDR3 DNA reads TGCGCCAGCAGCCAAACACGATATAGCAATCAGCCCCAGCATTTT. Protein sequence: CASSQTRYSNQPQHF.